These 28 T cell receptor beta chains were sequenced from one sample in a study of T cell changes during pregnancy in multiple sclerosis. Method: immunoSEQ multiplex PCR; TCRdb's copy keeps in-frame clones and lacks some. This table has approximately 100,000 clones, 85% to 95% appearing once. Sequencing used peripheral blood, obtained after pregnancy. Source of these receptors: a female donor with multiple sclerosis, enrolled in a pregnancy study.

J is TRBJ2-7 and V is TRBV29-1; no reliable D call. The CDR3 consists of 13 residues. The V and J ends lost 0 bases and 4 bases respectively, with 10 bases between them. Germline assignment: CDR1 SQVTM and CDR2 ANQGSEA. CDR3 sequence reads: CSVEDQRSYEQYF. DNA of the CDR3: TGCAGCGTTGAAGATCAGCGCTCGTACGAGCAGTACTTC.

This chain links TRBV2 with TRBJ1-4, with 9 positions matching TRBD1. Germline CDR1 SNHLY, CDR2 FYNNEI. Unmatched junction bases numbered 4, after V lost 1 base and J lost 7 bases. This CDR3 contains 15 residues. This chain's CDR3 is CASSEGDRAFEKLFF. The CDR3 DNA follows: TGTGCCAGCAGTGAAGGGGACAGGGCCTTTGAAAAACTGTTTTTT.

The CDR3 reads CASSRGQGATIYF. In DNA form, the CDR3 reads TGTGCCAGCAGCCGGGGACAGGGCGCCACCATATATTTT. The chain employs TRBV6-5 and TRBJ1-3; 9 nucleotides match TRBD1. This CDR3 is 13 amino acids long. Germline V gene lookup returns CDR1 MNHEY and CDR2 SVGAGI. After removal of 6 bases from V and 9 bases from J, the junction contained 6 bases not matched to a gene.

The chain's CDR3 is CASSESGGTGELFF. The CDR3 nucleotides read TGTGCCAGCAGTGAGTCAGGGGGCACCGGGGAGCTGTTTTTT. J is TRBJ2-2 and V is TRBV6-1, with 7 bases aligning to TRBD1. V shed 3 bases and J 4 bases; nucleotides not matched to a gene: 2. The CDR3 spans 14 residues. Germline V gives CDR1 MNHNS, CDR2 SASEGT.

The chain couples TRBV29-1 to TRBJ1-2; possible D gene TRBD1, 6 bases. Germline V gives CDR1 SQVTM, CDR2 ANQGSEA. The CDR3 extends over 13 amino acids. With 4 bases removed from V and 8 bases from J, the gap between germline ends came to 17 bases. Here the CDR3 reads CSVVLGGAGGYTF. Here the CDR3 DNA reads TGCAGCGTTGTTTTGGGGGGGGCCGGGGGCTACACCTTC.

The J gene is TRBJ1-3, the V gene TRBV30; no clear D. CDR3 length equals 12 residues. Trimming stripped 4 bases from V and 4 bases from J, with 8 bases between. Germline V gene sequence: CDR1 GTSNPN, CDR2 SVGIG (reference sequence). The DNA of the CDR3 is TGTGCCTGGACCGGTATCGGAAACACCATATATTTT. As protein: CAWTGIGNTIYF.

The J gene is TRBJ1-5, the V gene TRBV28, with TRBD1 matching over 7 bases. This CDR3 has 16 residues. Germline V gene data show CDR1 as MDHEN and CDR2 as SYDVKM. V shed 7 bases and J 4 bases; nucleotides not matched to a gene: 13. The CDR3 spells CASTPAGGKRNQPQHF. The DNA for the CDR3 is TGTGCCAGCACTCCAGCAGGGGGGAAGAGGAATCAGCCCCAGCATTTT.

CDR3 residues: CASRDTGNLYNEQFF. As DNA, the CDR3 is TGCGCCAGCAGGGACACAGGGAATCTTTACAATGAGCAGTTCTTC. The V gene is TRBV10-2, the J gene TRBJ2-1, with TRBD1 as a possible D gene (6 bases). The length of the CDR3 is 15 residues. Germline V gene lookup returns CDR1 WSHSY and CDR2 SAAADI. With 6 bases removed from V and 4 bases from J, the gap between germline ends came to 16 bases.

This rearrangement joins TRBV19 to TRBJ1-2; tentative D call: TRBD1 (5 bases). CDR1 and CDR2 (germline): LNHDA, SQIVND (reference sequence). The V end was cut by 8 bases, the J end by 0 bases, with 13 bases between. This CDR3 contains 14 residues. CDR3 sequence (DNA): TGTGCCAGTCGGGGGACCCAAGCTAACTATGGCTACACCTTC. Translation gives CASRGTQANYGYTF.

V gene TRBV27 combines with J gene TRBJ2-7; 8 bases are shared with TRBD1. The length of the CDR3 is 14 residues. Germline-derived CDR1 and CDR2 are MNHEY and SMNVEV (reference sequence). Unmatched junction bases numbered 4, after V lost 3 bases and J lost 3 bases. CDR3 coding DNA: TGTGCCAGCAGTTTCCTAGGACAGGGCTACGAGCAGTACTTC. This translates into CASSFLGQGYEQYF.

This sequence joins TRBV18 and TRBJ2-7, with TRBD2 as a possible D gene (5 bases). This CDR3 contains 14 residues. V was shortened by 3 bases and J by 5 bases, with 14 bases between the two germline ends. Germline V gene data show CDR1 as KGHSH and CDR2 as LQKENI. The CDR3 bases are TGTGCCAGCTCACCGACTCTAGCTTTCCACGAGCAGTACTTC. Amino acid sequence: CASSPTLAFHEQYF. Using reference TRBV18 and TRBJ2-7 for the parts outside the CDR3, the full variable domain is NAGVMQNPRHLVRRRGQEARLRCSPMKGHSHVYWYRQLPEEGLKFMVYLQKENIIDESGMPKERFSAEFPKEGPSILRIQQVVRGDSAAYFCASSPTLAFHEQYFGPGTRLTVT.

This chain joins TRBV29-1 and TRBJ2-1; TRBD2 matches 12 bases. Unmatched junction bases numbered 2, after V lost 1 base and J lost 4 bases. The CDR3 spans 15 residues. Looked up from germline, CDR1 is SQVTM and CDR2 is ANQGSEA. The CDR3, as DNA: TGCAGCGTTGAAGCTAGCGGGAGGGGTTACAATGAGCAGTTCTTC. Amino acid sequence: CSVEASGRGYNEQFF.

The chain joins TRBV30 to TRBJ2-7, with D possibly being TRBD1 (7 bases). The CDR3 is 14 amino acids. Germline loops: CDR1 GTSNPN, CDR2 SVGIG (reference sequence). V lost 0 bases and J 4 bases, leaving 13 bases between the germline ends. The DNA for the CDR3 is TGTGCCTGGAGTGTACGGCGGGGACAGTACGAGCAGTACTTC. Protein: CAWSVRRGQYEQYF. Full variable domain (outside the CDR3, taken from reference TRBV30 and TRBJ2-7): SQTIHQWPATLVQPVGSPLSLECTVEGTSNPNLYWYRQAAGRGLQLLFYSVGIGQISSEVPQNLSASRPQDRQFILSSKKLLLSDSGFYLCAWSVRRGQYEQYFGPGTRLTVT.

The V and J genes are TRBV13 and TRBJ2-7; no clear D. This CDR3 spans 12 amino acids. Between the trimmed V and J ends, which lost 3 bases and 2 bases, there was a span of 5 bases. Germline V gives CDR1 PRHDT, CDR2 FYEKMQ (reference sequence). In nucleotides, the CDR3 is TGTGCCAGCAGCTTCCTAACCTACGAGCAGTACTTC. Translating it yields CASSFLTYEQYF.

The chain links TRBV7-9 to TRBJ2-5, with 8 bases aligning to TRBD2. This CDR3 is 15 amino acids long. The germline V gene encodes CDR1 SEHNR and CDR2 FQNEAQ (reference sequence). J was trimmed by 3 bases and V by 2 bases; bases with no gene match: 5. The CDR3 DNA follows: TGTGCCAGCAGCTTACGGAGCGGGAGAGAAGAGACCCAGTACTTC. This codes for CASSLRSGREETQYF.

The chain recombines TRBV7-2 with TRBJ2-1; 9 positions match TRBD2. CDR3 length: 16 residues. Trimming cost V 5 bases and J 3 bases; bases outside gene matches: 8. CDR1 is SGHTA, CDR2 FQGNSA, per germline. CDR3 nucleotides: TGTGCCAGCAGCCCATGGGCGGGGGGGAACTACAATGAGCAGTTCTTC. Amino acid sequence: CASSPWAGGNYNEQFF.

The chain carries TRBV5-1 and TRBJ2-5; D perhaps matches TRBD2 (5 bases). Germline V lookup: CDR1 SGHRS, CDR2 YFSETQ. Trimming pared 1 base from V and 3 bases from J, leaving 13 bases between. The CDR3 is made up of 15 amino acids. CDR3 sequence reads: CASSLNGVTKETQYF. The CDR3 DNA reads as TGCGCCAGCAGCTTGAACGGGGTAACTAAAGAGACCCAGTACTTC.

V gene TRBV4-1 combines with J gene TRBJ2-1; possible D gene TRBD2, 6 bases. CDR1 and CDR2 (germline): MGHRA, YSYEKL. This CDR3 has 13 residues. V was trimmed by 9 bases and J by 4 bases, leaving 13 bases between them. The CDR3 DNA sequence: TGCGCCAGTGCGGGACTGAGTTACAATGAGCAGTTCTTC. It encodes CASAGLSYNEQFF.

The chain links TRBV5-4 to TRBJ1-5; D is ambiguous. The CDR3 runs 15 residues. The V gene lost 0 bases and the J gene lost 5 bases, with 12 bases spanning the gap. CDR1 and CDR2 (germline): SGHNT, YYREEE (reference sequence). The CDR3 region has the DNA TGTGCCAGCAGCTTGGGCGGCAACCCCGATCAGCCCCAGCATTTT. Encoded protein: CASSLGGNPDQPQHF. Full variable domain (missing parts from reference TRBV5-4 and TRBJ1-5): ETGVTQSPTHLIKTRGQQVTLRCSSQSGHNTVSWYQQALGQGPQFIFQYYREEENGRGNFPPRFSGLQFPNYSSELNVNALELDDSALYLCASSLGGNPDQPQHFGDGTRLSIL.

The chain carries TRBV29-1 and TRBJ1-1; D gene unclear. Trimming took off 3 bases at V and 0 bases at J, with 8 bases between the two ends. The length of the CDR3 is 13 residues. In germline, CDR1 is SQVTM, CDR2 ANQGSEA. The CDR3 loop reads CSVERLLNTEAFF. CDR3 DNA: TGCAGCGTTGAGCGCCTATTGAACACTGAAGCTTTCTTT.

The V and J genes are TRBV19 and TRBJ2-2; a weak D match, TRBD1 (5 bases). V was trimmed by 6 bases and J by 6 bases, leaving 8 bases between them. The CDR3 runs 12 residues. Germline assignment: CDR1 LNHDA and CDR2 SQIVND (reference sequence). The CDR3 DNA is TGTGCCAGTAGGGGGCGTCCCGGGGAGCTGTTTTTT. Amino acid sequence: CASRGRPGELFF. The variable domain in full, with the rest retrieved from reference TRBV19 and TRBJ2-2, is DGGITQSPKYLFRKEGQNVTLSCEQNLNHDAMYWYRQDPGQGLRLIYYSQIVNDFQKGDIAEGYSVSREKKESFPLTVTSAQKNPTAFYLCASRGRPGELFFGEGSRLTVL.

The chain couples TRBV9 to TRBJ2-3; the match to TRBD2 covers 9 bases. The germline gives CDR1 SGDLS, CDR2 YYNGEE. The CDR3 consists of 15 residues. J lost 8 bases, V lost 8 bases, and 15 bases had no gene match. For the CDR3, the DNA is TGTGCCAGTCAGCCTAGCGGGACGTTTGGTGGTACGCAGTATTTT. This gives the protein CASQPSGTFGGTQYF.

J is TRBJ2-1 and V is TRBV2; D possibly corresponds to TRBD1 (6 bases). V lost 2 bases and J lost 3, with 14 bases in between. Germline-derived CDR1 and CDR2 are SNHLY and FYNNEI. This CDR3 is 16 amino acids long. The CDR3: CASSERGTALYNEQFF. The CDR3, as DNA: TGTGCCAGCAGTGAAAGGGGGACGGCGCTCTACAATGAGCAGTTCTTC.

The chain uses TRBV7-9 and TRBJ2-7, with TRBD2 matching over 15 bases. CDR1 and CDR2 (germline): SEHNR, FQNEAQ (reference sequence). This CDR3 comprises 16 residues. V shed 1 base and J 4 bases; nucleotides not matched to a gene: 2. The CDR3 protein is CASSLGTSGRGYEQYF. The CDR3 nucleotides read TGTGCCAGCAGCTTAGGGACTAGCGGGAGGGGATACGAGCAGTACTTC.

The rearrangement links TRBV4-1 to TRBJ2-4; 8 bases are a match to TRBD2. The J segment lost 3 bases and the V segment lost 4 bases, leaving 17 bases of the junction unmatched. The CDR3 spans 19 residues. The V gene's germline CDR1 is MGHRA and CDR2 YSYEKL. Written as DNA, the CDR3 is TGCGCCAGCAGCCCAGCGGGGGTCTCAGTTCCGGGGGGCAAAAACATTCAGTACTTC. It encodes CASSPAGVSVPGGKNIQYF.

The chain employs TRBV5-1 and TRBJ1-1, with D perhaps matching TRBD1 (6 bases). Germline CDR1 and CDR2: SGHRS and YFSETQ. This CDR3 comprises 15 residues. With 2 bases removed from V and 0 bases from J, the gap between germline ends came to 11 bases. Here the CDR3 DNA reads TGCGCCAGCAGCTTACAGGGCAGCATGAACACTGAAGCTTTCTTT. It yields the protein CASSLQGSMNTEAFF.

This clone was recorded once. This sequence joins TRBV29-1 and TRBJ1-1; TRBD1 is a possible D gene (5 bases). The CDR3 is 13 residues long. Per the germline V gene, CDR1 is SQVTM and CDR2 is ANQGSEA. V lost 7 bases and J 1 base, leaving 13 bases between the germline ends. This CDR3 is CSAFGGENTEAFF. The CDR3 DNA follows: TGCAGCGCTTTCGGGGGAGAGAACACTGAAGCTTTCTTT.

This chain links TRBV6-4 with TRBJ1-1; 9 positions agree with TRBD1. The CDR3 is 14 residues long. The J segment lost 3 bases and the V segment lost 6 bases, leaving 5 bases of the junction unmatched. CDR1 MRHNA and CDR2 SNTAGT come from the germline V gene. This CDR3 reads CASRLDRGDTEAFF. In nucleotides, the CDR3 is TGTGCCAGCAGGCTCGACAGGGGGGACACTGAAGCTTTCTTT.